This entry lists 16 T cell receptor beta chains sequenced from one sample in a study of OX40 agonist ivuxolimab in advanced cancers. Assay: immunoSEQ multiplex PCR; the TCRdb copy retains only in-frame clones and omits some. Among some 32,000 clones listed, approximately 84% were seen once. Material: CD4+ or CD8+ T cells sorted from blood, obtained in a trial of the OX40 agonist ivuxolimab. These receptors came from an adult with an advanced solid tumor such as melanoma, head and neck, liver or kidney cancer.

This chain links TRBV27 with TRBJ2-1; perhaps TRBD2 as D (5 bases). The germline V gene has CDR1 MNHEY and CDR2 SMNVEV (reference sequence). The ends were cut back, 5 bases at V and 5 bases at J, with 19 bases in the middle. The CDR3 consists of 16 residues. The CDR3 DNA reads as TGTGCCAGCAGTGGACGACTAAGCGCACCCCACAATGAGCAGTTCTTC. As protein: CASSGRLSAPHNEQFF.

The chain has TRBV5-1 and TRBJ1-6, with 10 bases that match TRBD1. The CDR3 totals 14 residues. Germline V CDR1 and CDR2: SGHRS, YFSETQ. V shed 4 bases, J shed 10 bases, and the junction held 5 bases outside the gene matches. For the CDR3, the DNA is TGCGCCAGCAGCAAGGGACAGGGGCGGTCACCCCTCCACTTT. Protein product: CASSKGQGRSPLHF.

The CDR3 DNA is TGTGCCAGCAGCTTAGTAGGGCCCAGATTGACCGGGGAGCTGTTTTTT. Its protein is CASSLVGPRLTGELFF. The J gene is TRBJ2-2, the V gene TRBV7-2; D is unresolved. In germline, CDR1 is SGHTA, CDR2 FQGNSA. CDR3 length: 16 residues. V lost 1 base, J lost 5 bases, and 14 bases lay in between.

The chain joins TRBV5-1 to TRBJ2-7, with D maybe TRBD1 (6 bases). Germline CDR1 reads SGHRS; CDR2 reads YFSETQ. The CDR3 totals 15 residues. V shed 4 bases and J shed 0 bases, with 14 bases lying between them. The CDR3 protein is CASSGTGTHSYEQYF. The DNA of the CDR3 is TGCGCCAGCAGCGGAACCGGGACACACTCCTACGAGCAGTACTTC.

V and J are TRBV13 and TRBJ2-4; unclear D gene. Germline CDR1 reads PRHDT; CDR2 reads FYEKMQ (reference sequence). The V end was cut by 1 base, the J end by 1 base, with 8 bases between. The CDR3 spans 15 residues. The CDR3: CASSLEGWAKNIQYF. The CDR3 coding sequence is TGTGCCAGCAGCTTAGAAGGTTGGGCCAAAAACATTCAGTACTTC.

The chain is built from TRBV5-4 and TRBJ2-1; 12 positions agree with TRBD2. The CDR3 is 15 amino acids. V lost 4 bases to trimming and J lost 8 bases; unmatched junction nucleotides: 7. Germline V CDR1 and CDR2: SGHNT, YYREEE (reference sequence). The CDR3 DNA reads as TGTGCCAGCAGCAGGTTGACTAGCGGGAGCTATGAGCAGTTCTTC. It codes for CASSRLTSGSYEQFF.

The chain has TRBV29-1 and TRBJ2-5, with 7 bases that match TRBD1. V trimming: 4 bases; J trimming: 0 bases; junction bases outside the gene matches: 17. This CDR3 is 18 amino acids long. The germline gives CDR1 SQVTM, CDR2 ANQGSEA. This chain's CDR3 is CSVVFRGQGQTYQETQYF. The CDR3 nucleotides read TGCAGCGTTGTCTTCCGTGGTCAGGGACAGACATACCAAGAGACCCAGTACTTC.

As regards this clone: It is likely a read error, because the conserved phenylalanine at the end of the CDR3 is missing. The rearrangement joins TRBV6-5 to TRBJ1-2, with D hard to call. Trimming took 0 bases from V and 1 from J, leaving 9 bases between them. Germline-derived CDR1 and CDR2 are MNHEY and SVGAGI. The CDR3 extends over 15 amino acids. CDR3 amino acids: CASSYSSQFNYGYTV. The CDR3 DNA reads TGTGCCAGCAGTTACTCTTCACAGTTTAACTATGGCTACACCGTC.

V gene TRBV19 combines with J gene TRBJ2-1; D is uncertain. V was shortened by 3 bases and J by 10 bases, with 7 bases between the two germline ends. Looked up from germline, CDR1 is LNHDA and CDR2 is SQIVND (reference sequence). The CDR3 length is 11 residues. The CDR3 DNA reads as TGTGCCAGTAGTATCGGGTTAGAGCAGTTCTTC. Protein sequence: CASSIGLEQFF.

This clone was seen only once. V gene TRBV4-2 combines with J gene TRBJ2-5; D is perhaps TRBD2 (5 bases). There are 12 residues in the CDR3. Trimming removed 4 bases from V and 5 bases from J, with 8 bases in between. Germline lookup yields CDR1 LGHNA and CDR2 YNFKEQ. CDR3 bases: TGTGCCAGCAGCCCCACGGGGGAGACCCAGTACTTC. Encoded protein: CASSPTGETQYF.

The rearrangement links TRBV7-3 to TRBJ2-7; 10 nucleotides match TRBD1. The CDR3 is made up of 16 amino acids. Germline values: CDR1 SGHTA, CDR2 FQGTGA. Trimming at V came to 0 bases and at J to 5 bases, leaving 7 bases not matched to a gene. The CDR3 protein is CASSLTPGTGVHEQYF. Here the CDR3 DNA reads TGTGCCAGCAGCTTAACTCCCGGGACAGGGGTCCACGAGCAGTACTTC.

The rearrangement uses TRBV30 and TRBJ1-2, with a weak D call TRBD1 (5 bases). The CDR3 is made up of 14 amino acids. The V gene's germline CDR1 is GTSNPN and CDR2 SVGIG (reference sequence). The ends were cut back, 2 bases at V and 8 bases at J, with 18 bases in the middle. This CDR3 reads CAWSPTYEGHGYTF. The CDR3 region has the DNA TGTGCCTGGAGTCCAACCTATGAGGGGCACGGCTACACCTTC.

This sequence joins TRBV28 and TRBJ1-2; D is unresolved. The V end lost 2 bases, the J end lost 1 base, and 8 bases lay between the germline ends. Germline values: CDR1 MDHEN, CDR2 SYDVKM. CDR3 length: 14 residues. CDR3 coding DNA: TGTGCCAGCAGTTTAGGTCACAGTAACTATGGCTACACCTTC. Translation: CASSLGHSNYGYTF.

V is TRBV6-1 and J is TRBJ1-1; the D is unclear. There are 14 residues in the CDR3. The V end was cut by 2 bases, the J end by 4 bases, with 11 bases between. Germline CDR1 MNHNS, CDR2 SASEGT. In nucleotides, the CDR3 is TGTGCCAGCAGTGAATCCGGGGAGGGCACTGAAGCTTTCTTT. This translates into CASSESGEGTEAFF.

This clone has more than one count but fewer than ten. The chain is built from TRBV5-6 and TRBJ2-5; 7 bases line up with TRBD2. The J segment lost 4 bases and the V segment lost 4 bases, leaving 1 base of the junction unmatched. Germline assignment: CDR1 SGHDT and CDR2 YYEEEE. CDR3 length: 12 residues. DNA of the CDR3: TGTGCCAGCAGCACGGGGGGAGAGACCCAGTACTTC. The encoded protein is CASSTGGETQYF.

This clone occurred once. The rearrangement joins TRBV6-4 to TRBJ2-3; tentatively, D is TRBD1 (5 bases). The V gene's germline CDR1 is MRHNA and CDR2 SNTAGT. CDR3 size: 14 residues. Deletions cut 4 bases from V and 2 bases from J, with 10 bases between. CDR3 coding DNA: TGTGCCAGCAGTGGGGGCGGCGACACAGATACGCAGTATTTT. Residues: CASSGGGDTDTQYF.